This entry lists 14 T cell receptor beta chains sequenced from one sample in a study of a mutant IDH1 vaccine in newly diagnosed glioma. No antigens are known for them. The time point: week 35, safety follow-up. Each vaccine dose was 300 ug of mutant IDH1 20-mer peptide, with topical imiquimod. TCRdb's copy holds only in-frame clones and misses some; the assay was immunoSEQ multiplex PCR. The data hold roughly 32,000 clones, with roughly 80% observed a single time. The starting material was PBMCs, obtained from a glioma patient whose treatment included an IDH1 peptide vaccine. These TCRs come from a woman aged 18-35 years with glioma.

V and J are TRBV5-1 and TRBJ1-2; tentative D call: TRBD1 (6 bases). CDR1 is SGHRS and CDR2 is YFSETQ in the germline V gene. Deletions cut 0 bases from V and 8 bases from J, with 17 bases between. The CDR3 spans 15 residues. The CDR3 here is CASSLDWGAGKGYTF. In DNA form, the CDR3 reads TGCGCCAGCAGCTTGGATTGGGGGGCGGGTAAGGGCTACACCTTC.

The genes are TRBV7-9 and TRBJ1-1; weak D call: TRBD1 (5 bases). CDR1 is SEHNR, CDR2 FQNEAQ, per germline (reference sequence). CDR3 length: 12 residues. Trimming stripped 5 bases from V and 8 bases from J, with 12 bases between. The CDR3 region has the DNA TGTGCCAGCAGCCTCCGGGACGGAGAAGCTTTCTTT. Its protein is CASSLRDGEAFF.

The chain carries TRBV5-6 and TRBJ2-5; D might be TRBD1 (6 bases). This CDR3 region has 15 residues. Looked up from germline, CDR1 is SGHDT and CDR2 is YYEEEE. The germline V and J ends were trimmed by 4 bases and 5 bases, with 18 bases remaining between them. The CDR3 here is CASSRADRTMETQYF. The CDR3 region has the DNA TGTGCCAGCAGCCGAGCCGACAGGACCATGGAGACCCAGTACTTC.

Only a few counts were recorded for this clone. The chain carries TRBV5-4 and TRBJ2-4, with D maybe TRBD2 (5 bases). CDR1 is SGHNT and CDR2 is YYREEE in the germline V gene (reference sequence). CDR3 size: 12 residues. With 4 bases removed from V and 13 bases from J, the gap between germline ends came to 15 bases. CDR3 coding DNA: TGTGCCAGCAGCCAATACGCGGGCCGGCAGTACTTC. The encoded protein is CASSQYAGRQYF.

The rearrangement joins TRBV19 to TRBJ2-3; 8 bases agree with TRBD1. The ends lost 9 bases at V and 4 bases at J; junction bases unmatched: 12. The CDR3 runs 15 residues. From germline, CDR1 is LNHDA and CDR2 SQIVND (reference sequence). CDR3 sequence reads: CASEAGTGGADTQYF. As DNA, the CDR3 is TGTGCCAGCGAAGCCGGGACAGGAGGAGCAGATACGCAGTATTTT.

This chain connects TRBV29-1 to TRBJ2-7; D not certain. The CDR3 runs 12 residues. The germline CDR1 and CDR2 sequences are SQVTM and ANQGSEA. V was cut by 7 bases and J by 6 bases, with 16 bases left in between. CDR3 nucleotide sequence: TGCAGCGCCGGACCAGCCGGCGGCGAGCAGTACTTC. Its protein is CSAGPAGGEQYF.

This chain joins TRBV28 and TRBJ2-7, with D perhaps matching TRBD1 (5 bases). Germline V gives CDR1 MDHEN, CDR2 SYDVKM. CDR3 size: 12 residues. The germline V and J ends were trimmed by 6 bases and 9 bases, with 15 bases remaining between them. The DNA for the CDR3 is TGTGCCAGCAGGGTGGGGCACGACGTGCAGTACTTC. Translating gives CASRVGHDVQYF.

This clone was counted between two and nine times. The chain joins TRBV6-1 to TRBJ1-5; the match to TRBD1 covers 9 bases. The J segment lost 3 bases and the V segment lost 8 bases, leaving 5 bases of the junction unmatched. The CDR3 loop spans 14 amino acids. CDR1 MNHNS and CDR2 SASEGT come from the germline V gene. This CDR3 reads CASYRTGANQPQHF. The CDR3 coding sequence is TGTGCCAGCTATAGGACAGGGGCCAATCAGCCCCAGCATTTT.

The rearrangement uses TRBV10-3 and TRBJ1-1, with TRBD1 matching over 8 bases. Germline loops: CDR1 ENHRY, CDR2 SYGVKD. V lost 0 bases and J lost 4; bases outside the gene matches: 7. The CDR3 is 16 amino acids. Here the CDR3 reads CAISESTGQGSTEAFF. The CDR3 nucleotides are TGTGCCATCAGTGAGTCGACCGGACAGGGCTCCACTGAAGCTTTCTTT.

The CDR3 spells CASSLGRGGSGYTF. For the CDR3, the DNA is TGTGCCAGTAGTCTCGGCCGGGGGGGCAGTGGCTACACCTTC. V is TRBV19 and J is TRBJ1-2; possibly TRBD1 for D (6 bases). V shed 5 bases and J shed 7 bases, with 17 bases lying between them. The CDR3 has 14 amino acids. Germline V CDR1 and CDR2: LNHDA, SQIVND (reference sequence).

This chain connects TRBV19 to TRBJ2-6; D is perhaps TRBD1 (6 bases). Germline CDR1 LNHDA, CDR2 SQIVND (reference sequence). CDR3 length: 16 residues. V was cut by 8 bases and J by 1 base, with 15 bases left in between. The CDR3 coding sequence is TGTGCCAGTCGATTTCAGGGGCAATCTGGGGCCAACGTCCTGACTTTC. Its protein product is CASRFQGQSGANVLTF.

The gene calls are TRBV9 and TRBJ1-3, with TRBD1 as a possible D gene (5 bases). The V end was cut by 1 base, the J end by 3 bases, with 17 bases between. CDR3 length equals 17 residues. The V gene's germline CDR1 is SGDLS and CDR2 YYNGEE. The CDR3 sequence: CASSVSLGGGIGNTIYF. DNA of the CDR3: TGTGCCAGCAGCGTATCCCTGGGGGGGGGAATTGGAAACACCATATATTTT.

The chain has TRBV6-5 and TRBJ1-1; no clear D. CDR1 and CDR2 (germline): MNHEY, SVGAGI. The V and J ends lost 10 bases and 4 bases respectively, with 16 bases between them. This CDR3 comprises 13 residues. The CDR3 region is CATGRSGSTEAFF. The CDR3 DNA reads as TGTGCCACCGGGAGGTCGGGATCCACTGAAGCTTTCTTT.

This sequence joins TRBV27 and TRBJ1-2; 8 bases match TRBD1. The V gene end was trimmed by 5 bases and the J gene end by 8 bases; junction bases not matched to a gene: 10. CDR1 is MNHEY, CDR2 SMNVEV, per germline (reference sequence). This CDR3 has 14 amino acids. DNA for the CDR3: TGTGCCAGCAGTCCTGACCTACGGGACAGGGGCTACACCTTC. This sequence encodes CASSPDLRDRGYTF.